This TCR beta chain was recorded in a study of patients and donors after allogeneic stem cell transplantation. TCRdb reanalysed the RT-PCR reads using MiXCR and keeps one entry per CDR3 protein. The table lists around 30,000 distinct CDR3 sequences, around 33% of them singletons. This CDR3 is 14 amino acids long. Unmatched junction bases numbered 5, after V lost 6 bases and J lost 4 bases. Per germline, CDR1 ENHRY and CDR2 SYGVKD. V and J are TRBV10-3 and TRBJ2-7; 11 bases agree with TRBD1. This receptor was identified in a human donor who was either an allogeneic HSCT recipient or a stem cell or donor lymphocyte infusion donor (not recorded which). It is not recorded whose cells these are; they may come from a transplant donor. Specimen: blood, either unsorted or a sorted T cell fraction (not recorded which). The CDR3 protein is CAIRSGTGGYEQYF. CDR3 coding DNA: TGTGCCATCAGGTCCGGGACAGGGGGGTACGAGCAGTACTTC.